Here is one T cell receptor beta chain with its context. Its antigen is not yet known. No much larger clone is present one base from it, and per-base qualities are unavailable. These data are taken from a study of T cell clones after liver transplantation (dated by TCRdb to about 2019). The study in broad terms: ITN030ST, the source of the samples, was a randomized trial that attempted immunosuppression withdrawal within 2 years of liver transplantation. After a pre-transplant mixed lymphocyte reaction, TCRbeta sequencing was used to pinpoint donor-reactive T cell clones, which were subsequently tracked in post-transplant blood. As an antigen-independent comparator for the donor-reactive sequences, third party-reactive TCRbeta sequences from pre-transplant MLRs were identified as well. Of the eight recipients, a few were HCV-positive, while the remaining recipients had been transplanted for non-autoimmune, non-viral indications. The subjects received no induction therapy and were kept on standard immunosuppression until randomization at 12-24 months post-transplant. Tolerance was defined as complete withdrawal of immunosuppression for at least one year without a rise in liver enzymes beyond twice the upper limit of normal. Blood samples were collected pre-transplant, then pre-randomization ahead of withdrawal, and finally post-randomization once withdrawal had either been completed or failed. Of the 8 liver transplant recipients making up the studied cohort, 3 were classified as tolerant and 5 as non-tolerant.

Unstimulated PBMCs, after thawing, were stained for CD3, CD4 and CD8 and then FACS-sorted into CD3+CD4+ and CD3+CD8+ populations. All 8 studied subjects were randomized to withdrawal of immunosuppression. The Qiagen DNeasy Blood and Tissue Kit was used for isolation of genomic DNA. Here is what the overall study found, with its caveats: Donor-reactive sequences decreased more than third party-reactive sequences, which suggests partial antigen-specific deletion that was not related to withdrawal success. After accounting for repertoire turnover, donor-reactive detection was significantly reduced in 7 of 8 subjects for CD4 and 8 of 8 for CD8. In 5 of 8 subjects, circulating donor-reactive CD4 TCRbeta sequences decreased significantly after transplant, regardless of tolerance or HCV status. Without allograft tissue specimens, donor-reactive T cells may have migrated into the graft rather than being deleted. Because of small, heterogeneous patient numbers and non-standardized post-transplant time points, the conclusions were only preliminary. In two subjects, low numbers of available donor cells limited the measurable donor-reactive repertoire.

High-throughput TCRbeta CDR3 sequencing of frozen genomic DNA was performed by immunoSEQ, with PCR amplification, mapping, bias correction and internal controls included. Concerning the study's data processing: Productive rearrangements were kept, and unique TCRbeta sequences were defined by CDR3 nucleotide sequence plus V and J gene. Donor-reactive sequences required at least 5-fold expansion in CFSE-low cells versus unstimulated pre-transplant cells and at least 0.01% frequency. To ensure at least 90% detection power, minimum frequency thresholds were set for each subject based on that subject's lowest-template unstimulated sample. Jensen-Shannon divergence between the top 1000 TCRbeta sequences post- versus pre-transplant served as the measure of repertoire turnover. Changes in detection of donor-reactive sequences were tested with two-sided Fisher's exact tests. TCRdb re-hosts the immuneACCESS table, in-frame sequences only. Its copies lack some clones; in the studies checked, an unresolved V gene accounts for under half of them, and the cause for the rest is not known. D and trimming come from the DNA, and the V and J calls and clone size come from that table. The sample table holds roughly 100,000 clones, of which about 88% were seen once. Of the sample, roughly 2.8% is held by the ten largest clones.

V lost 8 bases and J lost 8 bases; the stretch between them is 16 bases long. Sequences SQVTM (CDR1) and ANQGSEA (CDR2) are obtained from the germline V gene. From cysteine to phenylalanine, the CDR3 is 12 amino acids long. Of the read, only the CDR3 DNA is kept; its 36 bases are in frame from base 1. Sequenced here: CD4+ T cells from blood, sampled around 49 months after liver transplant. Recombination linked TRBV29-1 to TRBJ2-1, with the D gene call left open. The clonotype originates from a human patient who received a liver transplant. After a transplant, the graft donor may have provided part of the T cells. The CDR3 loop reads CSLAGRADEQFF. The DNA sequence is TGCAGCCTTGCTGGTCGAGCCGATGAGCAGTTCTTC.